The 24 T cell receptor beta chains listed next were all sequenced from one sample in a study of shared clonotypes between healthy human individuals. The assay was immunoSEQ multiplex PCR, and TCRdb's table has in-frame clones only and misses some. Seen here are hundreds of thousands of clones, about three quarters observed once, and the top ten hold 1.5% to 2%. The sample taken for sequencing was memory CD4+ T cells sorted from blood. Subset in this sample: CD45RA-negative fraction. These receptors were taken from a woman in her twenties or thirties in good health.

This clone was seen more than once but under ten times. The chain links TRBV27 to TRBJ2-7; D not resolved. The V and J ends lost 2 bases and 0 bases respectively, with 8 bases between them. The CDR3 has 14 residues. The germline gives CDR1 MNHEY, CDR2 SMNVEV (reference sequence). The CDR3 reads CASSLTAPSYEQYF. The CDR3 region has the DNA TGTGCCAGCAGTTTAACGGCCCCCTCCTACGAGCAGTACTTC.

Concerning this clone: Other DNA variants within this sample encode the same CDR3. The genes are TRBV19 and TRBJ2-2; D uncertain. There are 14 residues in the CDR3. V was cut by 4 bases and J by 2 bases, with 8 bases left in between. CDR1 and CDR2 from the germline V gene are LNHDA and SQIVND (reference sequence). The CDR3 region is CASSRRGNTGELFF. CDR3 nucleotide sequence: TGTGCCAGTAGTAGGCGAGGTAACACCGGGGAGCTGTTTTTT. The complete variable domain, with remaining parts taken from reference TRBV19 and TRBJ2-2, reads DGGITQSPKYLFRKEGQNVTLSCEQNLNHDAMYWYRQDPGQGLRLIYYSQIVNDFQKGDIAEGYSVSREKKESFPLTVTSAQKNPTAFYLCASSRRGNTGELFFGEGSRLTVL.

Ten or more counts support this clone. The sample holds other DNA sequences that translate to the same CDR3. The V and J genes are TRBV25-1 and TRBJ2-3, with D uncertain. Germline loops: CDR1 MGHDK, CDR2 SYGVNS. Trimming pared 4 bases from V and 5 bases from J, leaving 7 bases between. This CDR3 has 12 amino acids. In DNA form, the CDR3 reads TGTGCCAGCAGTGCCAGGCGAGATACGCAGTATTTT. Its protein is CASSARRDTQYF.

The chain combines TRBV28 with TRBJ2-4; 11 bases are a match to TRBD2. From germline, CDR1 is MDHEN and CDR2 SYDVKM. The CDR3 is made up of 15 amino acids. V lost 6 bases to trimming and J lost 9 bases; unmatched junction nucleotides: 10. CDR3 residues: CASSMTSGKGGIQYF. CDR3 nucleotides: TGTGCCAGCAGCATGACTAGCGGGAAAGGAGGCATTCAGTACTTC.

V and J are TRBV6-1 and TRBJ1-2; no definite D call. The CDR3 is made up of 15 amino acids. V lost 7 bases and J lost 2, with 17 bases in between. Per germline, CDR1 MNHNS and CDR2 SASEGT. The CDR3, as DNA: TGTGCCAGCATCGAATGGTCGGACGTAAACTATGGCTACACCTTC. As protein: CASIEWSDVNYGYTF.

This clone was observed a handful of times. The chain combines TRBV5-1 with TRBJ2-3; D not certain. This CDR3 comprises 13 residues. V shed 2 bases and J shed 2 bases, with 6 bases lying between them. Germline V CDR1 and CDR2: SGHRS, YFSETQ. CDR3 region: CASSLPVTDTQYF. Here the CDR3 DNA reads TGCGCCAGCAGCTTACCCGTCACAGATACGCAGTATTTT. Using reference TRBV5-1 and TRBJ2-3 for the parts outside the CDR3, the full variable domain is KAGVTQTPRYLIKTRGQQVTLSCSPISGHRSVSWYQQTPGQGLQFLFEYFSETQRNKGNFPGRFSGRQFSNSRSEMNVSTLELGDSALYLCASSLPVTDTQYFGPGTRLTVL.

CDR3 DNA: TGCGCCAGCATCAAAACTGCCGGGGCGAGGAACAATGAGCAGTTCTTC. Residues: CASIKTAGARNNEQFF. The gene calls are TRBV5-1 and TRBJ2-1; D may correspond to TRBD1 or TRBD2 (5 bases each). In germline, CDR1 is SGHRS, CDR2 YFSETQ. Trimming cost V 6 bases and J 5 bases, with 21 bases left between them. The CDR3 runs to 16 residues.

The CDR3 DNA reads TGCGCCAGCAAGATGGGCCAATCAGTCGGGGAAAAACTGTTTTTT. Its translation: CASKMGQSVGEKLFF. The J gene is TRBJ1-4, the V gene TRBV5-1; D call uncertain. The CDR3 is 15 amino acids. Germline V gene sequence: CDR1 SGHRS, CDR2 YFSETQ. Trimming removed 6 bases from V and 8 bases from J, with 20 bases in between.

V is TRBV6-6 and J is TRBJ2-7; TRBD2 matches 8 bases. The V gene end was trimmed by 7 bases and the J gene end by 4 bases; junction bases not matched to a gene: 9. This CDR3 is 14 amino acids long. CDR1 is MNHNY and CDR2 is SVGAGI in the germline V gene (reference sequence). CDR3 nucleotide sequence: TGTGCCAGCACCCGTACGGGACTAGGGTACGAGCAGTACTTC. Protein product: CASTRTGLGYEQYF.

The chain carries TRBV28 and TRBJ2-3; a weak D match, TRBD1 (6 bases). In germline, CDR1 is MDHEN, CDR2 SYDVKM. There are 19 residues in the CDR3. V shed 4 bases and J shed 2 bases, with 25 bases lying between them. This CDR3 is CASSSTKWGPPTTTDTQYF. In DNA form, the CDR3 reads TGTGCCAGCAGTTCCACCAAATGGGGGCCTCCTACCACCACAGATACGCAGTATTTT.

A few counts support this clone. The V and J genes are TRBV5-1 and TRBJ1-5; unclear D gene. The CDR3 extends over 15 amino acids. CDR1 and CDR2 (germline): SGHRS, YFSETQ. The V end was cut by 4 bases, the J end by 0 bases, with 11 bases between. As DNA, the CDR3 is TGCGCCAGCAGCGCCGGACCGTTTAGCAATCAGCCCCAGCATTTT. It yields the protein CASSAGPFSNQPQHF.

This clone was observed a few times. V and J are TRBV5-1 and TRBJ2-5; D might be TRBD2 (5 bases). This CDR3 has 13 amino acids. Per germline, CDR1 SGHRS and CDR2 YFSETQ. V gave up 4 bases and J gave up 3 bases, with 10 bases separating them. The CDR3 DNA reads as TGCGCCAGCAGCCTCCCAGCGGAAGAGACCCAGTACTTC. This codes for CASSLPAEETQYF.

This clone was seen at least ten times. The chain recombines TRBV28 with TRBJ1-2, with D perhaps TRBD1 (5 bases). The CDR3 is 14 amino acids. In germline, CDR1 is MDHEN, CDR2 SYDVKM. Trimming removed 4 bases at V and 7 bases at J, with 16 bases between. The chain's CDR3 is CASSSVLKGAGYTF. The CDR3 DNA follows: TGTGCCAGCAGTTCGGTCTTAAAAGGGGCTGGCTACACCTTC.

CDR3 region: CASRRTGDETQYF. The CDR3 DNA sequence: TGTGCCAGCAGGCGGACAGGGGACGAGACCCAGTACTTC. The chain carries TRBV6-1 and TRBJ2-5; TRBD1 matches at 9 bases. Per germline, CDR1 MNHNS and CDR2 SASEGT. V lost 6 bases, J lost 5 bases, and 4 bases stayed unmatched. The CDR3 is 13 residues long.

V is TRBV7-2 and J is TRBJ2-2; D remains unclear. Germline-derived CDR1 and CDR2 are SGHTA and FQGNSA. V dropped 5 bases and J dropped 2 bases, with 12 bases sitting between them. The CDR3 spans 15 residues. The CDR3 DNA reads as TGTGCCAGCAGCCCCCTCAAGGGAAACACCGGGGAGCTGTTTTTT. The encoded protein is CASSPLKGNTGELFF.

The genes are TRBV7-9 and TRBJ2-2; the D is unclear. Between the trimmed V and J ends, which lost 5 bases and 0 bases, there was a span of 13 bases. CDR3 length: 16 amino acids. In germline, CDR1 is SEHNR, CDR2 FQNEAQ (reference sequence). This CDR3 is CASSPDAVTNTGELFF. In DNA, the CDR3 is TGTGCCAGCAGCCCGGATGCGGTTACGAACACCGGGGAGCTGTTTTTT.

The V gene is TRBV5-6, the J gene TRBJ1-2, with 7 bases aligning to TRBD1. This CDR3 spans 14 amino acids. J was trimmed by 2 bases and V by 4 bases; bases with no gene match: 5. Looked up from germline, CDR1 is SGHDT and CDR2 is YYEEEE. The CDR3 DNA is TGTGCCAGCAGCACCGGGACAGCGAACTATGGCTACACCTTC. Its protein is CASSTGTANYGYTF.

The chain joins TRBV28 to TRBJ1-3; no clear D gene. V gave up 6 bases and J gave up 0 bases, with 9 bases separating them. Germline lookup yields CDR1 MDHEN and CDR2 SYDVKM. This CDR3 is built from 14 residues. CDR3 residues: CASRETHSGNTIYF. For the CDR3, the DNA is TGTGCCAGCAGGGAAACTCACTCTGGAAACACCATATATTTT.

The CDR3 is CASSLWAPQTEAFF. As DNA, the CDR3 is TGTGCCAGCAGCTTATGGGCCCCGCAAACTGAAGCTTTCTTT. The chain recombines TRBV11-2 with TRBJ1-1; D remains unclear. Germline CDR1 SGHAT, CDR2 FQNNGV. Deletions cut 2 bases from V and 5 bases from J, with 12 bases between. This CDR3 contains 14 residues.

The CDR3 bases are TGCGCCAGCAGCCTGACGGGGGGGAACACTGAAGCTTTCTTT. Translation gives CASSLTGGNTEAFF. J is TRBJ1-1 and V is TRBV4-1, with D tentatively TRBD1 (5 bases). The CDR3 length is 14 residues. The ends were cut back, 4 bases at V and 1 base at J, with 10 bases in the middle. The germline V gene has CDR1 MGHRA and CDR2 YSYEKL.

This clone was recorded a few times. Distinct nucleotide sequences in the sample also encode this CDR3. For the CDR3, the DNA is TGTGCCAGCTCACCGACGGAAAACTATGGCTACACCTTC. Translation: CASSPTENYGYTF. The gene calls are TRBV18 and TRBJ1-2; D unclear. The CDR3 totals 13 residues. V lost 3 bases and J lost 2, with 7 bases in between. Germline V gives CDR1 KGHSH, CDR2 LQKENI.

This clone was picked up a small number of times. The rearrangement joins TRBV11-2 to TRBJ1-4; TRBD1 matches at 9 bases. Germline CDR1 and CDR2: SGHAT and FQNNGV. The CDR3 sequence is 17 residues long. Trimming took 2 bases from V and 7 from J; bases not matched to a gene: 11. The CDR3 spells CASSLNPYRGLGEKLFF. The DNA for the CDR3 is TGTGCCAGCAGCTTAAACCCTTACAGGGGGCTAGGTGAAAAACTGTTTTTT.

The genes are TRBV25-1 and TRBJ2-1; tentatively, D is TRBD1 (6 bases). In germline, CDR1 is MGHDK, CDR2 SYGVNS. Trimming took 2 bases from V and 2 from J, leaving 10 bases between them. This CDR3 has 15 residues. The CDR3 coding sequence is TGTGCCAGCAGTGAAAGACGGGACACCTACAATGAGCAGTTCTTC. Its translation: CASSERRDTYNEQFF. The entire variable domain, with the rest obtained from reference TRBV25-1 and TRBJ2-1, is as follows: EADIYQTPRYLVIGTGKKITLECSQTMGHDKMYWYQQDPGMELHLIHYSYGVNSTEKGDLSSESTVSRIRTEHFPLTLESARPSHTSQYLCASSERRDTYNEQFFGPGTRLTVL.

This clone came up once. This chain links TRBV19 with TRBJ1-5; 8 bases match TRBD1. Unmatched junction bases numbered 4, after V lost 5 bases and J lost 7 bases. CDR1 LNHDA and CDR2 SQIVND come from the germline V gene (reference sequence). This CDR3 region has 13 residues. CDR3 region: CASSSRGQQPQHF. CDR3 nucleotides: TGTGCCAGTAGTTCCAGGGGGCAACAGCCCCAGCATTTT.